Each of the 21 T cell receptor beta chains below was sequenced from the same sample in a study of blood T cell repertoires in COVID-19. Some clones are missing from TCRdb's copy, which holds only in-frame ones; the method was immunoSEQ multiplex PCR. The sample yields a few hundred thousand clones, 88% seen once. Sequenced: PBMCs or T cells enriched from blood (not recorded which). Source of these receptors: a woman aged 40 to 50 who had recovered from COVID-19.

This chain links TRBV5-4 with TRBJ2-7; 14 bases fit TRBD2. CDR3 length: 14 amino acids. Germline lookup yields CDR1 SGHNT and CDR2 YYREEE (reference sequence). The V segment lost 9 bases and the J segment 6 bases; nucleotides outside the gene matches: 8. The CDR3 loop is CAMGLAGVEGEQYF. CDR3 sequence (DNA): TGTGCCATGGGACTAGCGGGAGTTGAGGGCGAGCAGTACTTC.

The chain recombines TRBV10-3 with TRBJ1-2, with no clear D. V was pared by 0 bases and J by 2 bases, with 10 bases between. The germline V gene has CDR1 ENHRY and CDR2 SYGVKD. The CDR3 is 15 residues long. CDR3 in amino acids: CAISESTGKNYGYTF. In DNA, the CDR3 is TGTGCCATCAGTGAGTCGACGGGGAAAAACTATGGCTACACCTTC.

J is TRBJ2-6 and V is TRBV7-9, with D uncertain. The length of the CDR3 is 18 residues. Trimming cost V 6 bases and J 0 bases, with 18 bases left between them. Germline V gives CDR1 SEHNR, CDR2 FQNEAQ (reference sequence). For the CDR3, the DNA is TGTGCCAGCAGTCGACCCGGGTCCTTCTACTCTGGGGCCAACGTCCTGACTTTC. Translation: CASSRPGSFYSGANVLTF.

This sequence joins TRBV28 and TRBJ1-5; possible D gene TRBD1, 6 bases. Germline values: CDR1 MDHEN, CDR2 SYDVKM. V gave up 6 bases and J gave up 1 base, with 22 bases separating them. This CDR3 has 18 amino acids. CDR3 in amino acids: CASRPGTPGHQSNQPQHF. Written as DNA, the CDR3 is TGTGCCAGCAGACCCGGGACGCCGGGACACCAGAGCAATCAGCCCCAGCATTTT.

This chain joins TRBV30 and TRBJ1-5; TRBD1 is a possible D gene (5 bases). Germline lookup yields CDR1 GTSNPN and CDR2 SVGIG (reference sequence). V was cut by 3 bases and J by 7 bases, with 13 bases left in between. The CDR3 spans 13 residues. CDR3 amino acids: CAWSLGGGQPQHF. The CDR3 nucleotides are TGTGCCTGGAGCCTCGGGGGAGGGCAGCCCCAGCATTTT.

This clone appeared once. CDR3 amino acids: CASSLRGGQETQYF. In DNA form, the CDR3 reads TGTGCCAGCAGTCTACGGGGTGGCCAAGAGACCCAGTACTTC. V and J are TRBV27 and TRBJ2-5; possible D gene TRBD2, 5 bases. The CDR3 consists of 14 residues. CDR1 MNHEY and CDR2 SMNVEV come from the germline V gene (reference sequence). V was clipped by 5 bases and J by 1 base, with 11 bases between them.

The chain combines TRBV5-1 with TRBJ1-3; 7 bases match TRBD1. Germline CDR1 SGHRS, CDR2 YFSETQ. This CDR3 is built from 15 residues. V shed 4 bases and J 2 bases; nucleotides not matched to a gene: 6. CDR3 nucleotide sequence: TGCGCCAGCAGCCCCCCCACAGGGGCTGGAAACACCATATATTTT. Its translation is CASSPPTGAGNTIYF.

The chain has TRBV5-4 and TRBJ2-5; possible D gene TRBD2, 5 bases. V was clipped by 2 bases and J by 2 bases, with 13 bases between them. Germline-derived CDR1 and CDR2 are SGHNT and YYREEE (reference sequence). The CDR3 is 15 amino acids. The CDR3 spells CASSFGGEGQETQYF. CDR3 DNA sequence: TGTGCCAGCAGCTTCGGTGGAGAGGGTCAAGAGACCCAGTACTTC.

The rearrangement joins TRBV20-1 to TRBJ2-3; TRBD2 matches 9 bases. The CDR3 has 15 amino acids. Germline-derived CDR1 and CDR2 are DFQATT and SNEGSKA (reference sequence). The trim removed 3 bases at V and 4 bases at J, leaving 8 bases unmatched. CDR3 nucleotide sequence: TGCAGTGCTAGTGTTAGCGGGAGTTGGGCAGATACGCAGTATTTT. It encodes CSASVSGSWADTQYF.

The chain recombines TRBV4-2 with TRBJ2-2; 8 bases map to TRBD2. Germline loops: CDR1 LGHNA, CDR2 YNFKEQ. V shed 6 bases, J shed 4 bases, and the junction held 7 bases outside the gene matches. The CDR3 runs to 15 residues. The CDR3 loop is CASRTGTSSTGELFF. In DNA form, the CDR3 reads TGTGCCAGCAGAACCGGGACTAGTTCCACCGGGGAGCTGTTTTTT.

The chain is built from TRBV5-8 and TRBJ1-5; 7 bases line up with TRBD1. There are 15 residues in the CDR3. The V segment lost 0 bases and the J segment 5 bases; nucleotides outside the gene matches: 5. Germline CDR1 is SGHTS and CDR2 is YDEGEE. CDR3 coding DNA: TGTGCCAGCAGCTTGGAGGGACAGAAATATCAGCCCCAGCATTTT. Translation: CASSLEGQKYQPQHF.

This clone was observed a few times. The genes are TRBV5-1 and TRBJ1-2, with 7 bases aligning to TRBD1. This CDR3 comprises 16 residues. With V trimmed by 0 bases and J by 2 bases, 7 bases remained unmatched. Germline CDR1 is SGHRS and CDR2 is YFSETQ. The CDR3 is CASSLAVGQTNYGYTF. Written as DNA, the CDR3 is TGCGCCAGCAGCTTGGCGGTGGGACAGACAAACTATGGCTACACCTTC.

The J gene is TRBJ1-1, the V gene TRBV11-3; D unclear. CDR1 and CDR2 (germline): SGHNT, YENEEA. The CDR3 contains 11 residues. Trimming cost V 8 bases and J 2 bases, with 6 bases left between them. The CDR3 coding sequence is TGTGCCAGCGCAGGAAACACTGAAGCTTTCTTT. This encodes CASAGNTEAFF.

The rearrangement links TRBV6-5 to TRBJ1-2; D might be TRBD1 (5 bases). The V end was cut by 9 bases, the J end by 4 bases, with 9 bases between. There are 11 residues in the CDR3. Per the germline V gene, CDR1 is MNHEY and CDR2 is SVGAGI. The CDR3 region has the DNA TGTGCCAGTGGGGGGGTCTATGGCTACACCTTC. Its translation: CASGGVYGYTF.

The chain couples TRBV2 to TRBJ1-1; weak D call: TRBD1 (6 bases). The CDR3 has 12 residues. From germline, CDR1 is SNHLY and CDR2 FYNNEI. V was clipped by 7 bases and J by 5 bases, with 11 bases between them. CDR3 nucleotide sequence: TGTGCCAGCAACCAGGGGTGGACTGAAGCTTTCTTT. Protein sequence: CASNQGWTEAFF.

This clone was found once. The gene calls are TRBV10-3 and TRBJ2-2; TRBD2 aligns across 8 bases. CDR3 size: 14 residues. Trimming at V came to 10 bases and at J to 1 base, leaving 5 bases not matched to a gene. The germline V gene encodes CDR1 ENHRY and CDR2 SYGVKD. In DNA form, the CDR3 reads TGTGCCACCCTACTAGCGGAGAACACCGGGGAGCTGTTTTTT. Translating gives CATLLAENTGELFF.

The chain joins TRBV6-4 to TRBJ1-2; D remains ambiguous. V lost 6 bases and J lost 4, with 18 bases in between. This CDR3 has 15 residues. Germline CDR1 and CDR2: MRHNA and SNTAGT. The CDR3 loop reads CASSPGLGEFYGYTF. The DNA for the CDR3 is TGTGCCAGCAGCCCAGGCCTGGGAGAATTCTATGGCTACACCTTC.

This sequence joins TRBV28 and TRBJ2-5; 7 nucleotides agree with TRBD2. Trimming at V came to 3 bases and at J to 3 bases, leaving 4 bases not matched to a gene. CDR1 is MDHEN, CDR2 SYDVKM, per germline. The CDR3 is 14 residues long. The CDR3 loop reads CASSFGGSKETQYF. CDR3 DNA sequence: TGTGCCAGCAGTTTTGGCGGGAGCAAAGAGACCCAGTACTTC.

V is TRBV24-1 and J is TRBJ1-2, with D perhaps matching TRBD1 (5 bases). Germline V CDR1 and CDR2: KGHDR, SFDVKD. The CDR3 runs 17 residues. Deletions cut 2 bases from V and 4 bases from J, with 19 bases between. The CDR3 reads CATSDSLGQGLGYGYTF. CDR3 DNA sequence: TGTGCCACCAGTGATTCCCTGGGCCAGGGCTTAGGCTATGGCTACACCTTC.

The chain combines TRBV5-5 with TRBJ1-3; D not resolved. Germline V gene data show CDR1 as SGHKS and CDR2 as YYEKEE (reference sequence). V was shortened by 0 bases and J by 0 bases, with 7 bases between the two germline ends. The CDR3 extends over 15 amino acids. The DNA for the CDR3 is TGTGCCAGCAGCTTGGAAGCCATCTCTGGAAACACCATATATTTT. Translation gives CASSLEAISGNTIYF. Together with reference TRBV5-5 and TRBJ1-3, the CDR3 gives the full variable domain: DAGVTQSPTHLIKTRGQQVTLRCSPISGHKSVSWYQQVLGQGPQFIFQYYEKEERGRGNFPDRFSARQFPNYSSELNVNALLLGDSALYLCASSLEAISGNTIYFGEGSWLTVV.

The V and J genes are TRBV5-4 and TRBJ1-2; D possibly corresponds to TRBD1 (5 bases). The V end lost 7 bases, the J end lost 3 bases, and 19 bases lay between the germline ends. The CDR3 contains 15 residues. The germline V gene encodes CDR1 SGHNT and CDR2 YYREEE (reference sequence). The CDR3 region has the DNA TGTGCCAGCGCTTTAACACCCGCGGGGGACTATGGCTACACCTTC. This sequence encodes CASALTPAGDYGYTF.